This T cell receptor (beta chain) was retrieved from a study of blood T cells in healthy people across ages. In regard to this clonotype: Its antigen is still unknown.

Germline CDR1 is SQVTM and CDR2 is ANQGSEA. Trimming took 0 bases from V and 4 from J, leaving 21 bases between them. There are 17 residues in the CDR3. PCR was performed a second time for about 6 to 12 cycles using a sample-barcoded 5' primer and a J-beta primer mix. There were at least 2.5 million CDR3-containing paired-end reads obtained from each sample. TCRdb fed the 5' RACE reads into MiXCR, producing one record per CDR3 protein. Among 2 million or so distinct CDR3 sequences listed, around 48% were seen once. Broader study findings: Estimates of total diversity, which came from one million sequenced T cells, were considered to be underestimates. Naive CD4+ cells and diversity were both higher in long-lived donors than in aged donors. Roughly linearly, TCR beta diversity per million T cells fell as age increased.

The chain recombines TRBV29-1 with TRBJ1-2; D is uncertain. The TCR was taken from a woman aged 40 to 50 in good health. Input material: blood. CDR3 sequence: CSVEDRAEGGWIYGYTF. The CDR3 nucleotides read TGCAGCGTTGAAGATAGGGCCGAGGGAGGCTGGATCTATGGCTACACCTTC.